This T cell receptor beta chain is from a study of cytomegalovirus exposure and HLA in healthy donors (dated by TCRdb to about 2017). In the study overall: An earlier analysis of roughly 500 of the donors reported approximately 280 Gb of sequence data and 117 million unique TCR beta sequences obtained from about 200 million T cells. Every discovery cohort repertoire had been produced on one sequencing platform. To predict cytomegalovirus infection status, the study brought together high-throughput TCR immunosequencing, statistical association of individual TCRs with disease status, and machine learning. The study profiled the T cell repertoires of some 610 subjects by immunosequencing and related them to cytomegalovirus serostatus. Roughly five DR-DQ haplotypes were handled as single units for association and clustering, since linkage in the cohort was strong. Rather than using new phenotypic data, the later analysis identified candidate immune exposures from TCR beta sequences and from how often those sequences occurred across donors. HLA typing covered class I and class II loci at four-digit resolution. Alongside the repertoire data, information on donor age, sex, ethnicity and CMV serostatus was compiled. Along with the roughly 700-subject first cohort, a separate validation cohort of over a hundred different subjects was used. The aim of the study was to test whether cataloging public T cell receptors could identify signatures of past pathogen exposure. Across around 400 genotyped donors of the cohort, an average of approximately 240,000 unique TCR beta nucleotide sequences per donor were sequenced, and 15% to 20% of those sequences were non-productive. Of the approximately 400 genotyped donors, roughly 80% fell in the genetic ancestry cluster associated with self-reported Caucasian donors. Typing coverage varied by locus: roughly 629-630 donors for A, B, C, DRB1 and DQB1; more than 500 for DQA1; over 600 for DPA1; roughly 450 for DPB1. In an earlier analysis of 587 of the donors, high-throughput TCR beta sequencing was used to judge whether each TCR beta V gene segment behaved as functional or pseudogenic. In a later genetic analysis, genome-wide SNP genotypes for about 60% of the 666 donors were used, and that subset was treated as a discovery cohort. To study patterns of TCR occurrence, a later analysis re-analyzed previously published TCR beta repertoires from hundreds of donors and added high-resolution HLA genotyping. An early release covering over 500 HLA-typed donors comprised approximately 290 gigabases of sequencing data and approximately 80 million unique TCR sequences.

As regards this clone: The antigen it recognizes is unknown. Per-base quality was not reported, and no clone a single base away is much larger than it.

Overall results and qualifications from the work: Correlated functional status among segregating V segments might be attributable to linkage disequilibrium, but an unknown experimental factor could not be ruled out. The study listed approximately 150 TCR beta chains as associated with cytomegalovirus. A cluster of highly shared sequence variants was judged likely to represent a technical artifact of the sequencing pipeline. An earlier analysis of some 560 of the donors showed that most TCR beta V segments appeared in productive rearrangements either about 87% or about 30% of the time, which broadly matched IMGT annotations. In a later analysis, most CMV-associated TCR beta chains were found to appear HLA-restricted, with HLA associations seemingly driven largely by CMV exposure. Several of the top co-occurrence clusters appeared to be linked to parvovirus B19, influenza, CMV and Epstein-Barr virus, according to a later analysis. Because counts were too low, 15 or so rarely observed V segments, including chromosome 9 orphons, were excluded from the earlier analysis of several hundred of the donors. Most TCR sequences were observed very rarely across donors, whereas some public TCRs were present in many individuals. When HLA alleles, especially DR and DQ, strongly co-occurred, TCR associations were difficult to assign to individual alleles. Compared with equally common non-associated chains, HLA-associated TCR beta chains in a later analysis were more clonally expanded and had lower generation probabilities. Some IMGT-functional V segments, including TRBV6-2 and TRBV6-3, could not be distinguished by the 87-base-pair reads and were therefore excluded. Because HLA typing was unavailable for some donors at each locus, only the typed subset was used in association tests. According to the authors, the approach could potentially be generalized to other disease states and immunological phenotypes. In this cohort, only TCR beta chains were sequenced, and detectable features were limited by the absence of alpha or paired-chain data. In vitro tests confirmed that a few of the cytomegalovirus-associated TCR beta chains recognize cytomegalovirus antigens. An association between a missense DCLRE1C variant and V-gene and J-gene trimming of TCR beta chains was found in a later genetic analysis and replicated in an independent cohort. In a later analysis, the rate of TCR association differed among HLA loci, with DRB1 alleles having the most associated TCRs and HLA-C alleles having the fewest. CMV serostatus was the only immune exposure information available for the cohort. In a later genetic analysis, fewer N-insertions in productive TCRs were reported among donors in an Asian-associated ancestry cluster than the approximately 710-donor mean. In both the original and validation cohorts, the classifier was reported to diagnose cytomegalovirus status with high specificity and sensitivity. At a false discovery rate of 0.05, a later analysis linked 16,000 or so TCR beta sequences to specific HLA alleles. Presence/absence analyses assumed roughly uniform sequencing depth across donors, an assumption that may not hold. A further reported finding was that TCR beta sequences accurately predicted the HLA-A and HLA-B alleles for most subjects in the first cohort.

In total, about 650 healthy bone marrow donors made up the cohort. Cohort members were all nominally healthy when sampled, although unrecorded immune exposures were likely present. The donor tested CMV seronegative and was one of the 352 seronegative cohort members. Each donor provided a peripheral blood sample, and peripheral blood mononuclear cells were used for TCR beta sequencing. Genomic DNA was extracted from the blood cell samples with the Qiagen DNeasy Blood Extraction Kit. Receptor amplification or capture employed the immunoSEQ multiplex PCR assay. For the multiplex PCR, a mixture combining 60 forward primers for TCR Vbeta segments and 13 reverse primers for TCR Jbeta segments was used. The CDR3 region of rearranged TCR beta genes was amplified from genomic DNA by a multiplex PCR assay. On the Illumina HiSeq System, the amplified TCR beta libraries were sequenced as 87-base-pair reads. Per the authors' processing: In a later analysis, roughly 80 million unique TCR beta chains were counted across the 650 to 700 repertoires, and around 11 million of these chains were shared by at least two donors. Raw reads were error-corrected and collapsed into unique sequences with a nearest-neighbor algorithm that merged closely related sequences to remove PCR and sequencing errors. Alignment of CDR3 sequences to IMGT reference sequences was used to assign V, D and J gene segments. For a sequence to be retained, at least a six-nucleotide match to both a V gene segment and a J gene segment was required. A rearrangement counted as productive if the CDR3 had no stop codons and remained in frame with V and J, and every other rearrangement counted as non-productive. CDR3 was defined by IMGT convention, running from the second conserved V-encoded cysteine to the conserved J-encoded phenylalanine. Sequences without an unambiguous match to a single V gene segment were excluded from the earlier analysis of about 640 of the donors. An earlier analysis of a few hundred of the donors classified V segments as functional when productive rearrangements were above 56.7% and as segregating when the standard deviation between donors was above 5%. To diagnose cytomegalovirus status from the catalog of TCR beta chain sequences, a statistical classification framework was built. V and J gene assignment, in a later analysis, came from comparing TCR nucleotide sequences with IMGT/GENE-DB human TR gene sequences. Using the TCRdist pipeline, a later analysis assigned CDR3 sequences along with most-parsimonious VDJ recombination scenarios. In a later analysis, every TCR beta chain was defined by the combination of its CDR3 amino acid sequence and its V-gene family, and reads without a unique V-gene family were dropped. As a way to deal with suspected cross-contamination and a sequencing artifact, a later analysis dropped approximately 570 nucleotide sequences that were highly shared and had low generation probability. In a later analysis, a clonal expansion index for each public chain was calculated from normalized within-repertoire ranks of inferred template counts. In a later analysis, generation probabilities were computed using a VDJ recombination model fitted to out-of-frame rearrangements, and the results were checked against IGoR. In a later analysis, TCR-TCR, TCR-HLA and TCR-CMV co-occurrence was scored with hypergeometric tests, and a repertoire-size bias correction was applied to TCR pairs. In a later analysis, false discovery rates were estimated by permuting HLA or CMV assignments 20 times. In a later analysis, co-occurring TCRs were grouped using DBSCAN, and TCRdist sequence similarity was added for clustering within HLA-allele-positive subsets. Co-occurrence clustering excluded repertoires with fewer than 30,000 or more than 120,000 public chains, plus five with anomalous nucleotide sharing. This immuneACCESS table, as held by TCRdb, lists in-frame sequences with V and J called but not all clones. Of the missing ones, under half trace to an unresolved V gene in checked studies; the others have no known cause. V and J calls and clone size are as listed in that table; D and trimming were resolved from the DNA. The sample has 150,000 to 200,000 clones on record, about 80% of them singletons. The ten top clones hold about 1% of the sample.

The CDR3 goes from the cysteine to the valine over 13 residues. Only CDR3 DNA remains: 39 bases, in frame from the first base. CDR1 and CDR2 were assigned from the germline V gene as MDHEN and SYDVKM. Unmatched junction bases come to 6, with V trimmed by 7 bases and J by 3 bases. The chain couples TRBV28 to TRBJ2-7; TRBD2 agrees with 7 junctional bases. What was sequenced was PBMCs. The TCR sequence derives from a woman in her forties in good health and CMV-seronegative. The CDR3 region reads CASTAGAGYEQYV. The DNA sequence is TGTGCCAGCACGGCGGGAGCGGGCTACGAGCAGTACGTC.